This is a list of T cell receptor beta chains from one sample in a study of blood T cell repertoires in COVID-19. This table comes from immunoSEQ multiplex PCR, and its TCRdb copy is limited to in-frame clones, with some not included. The sample has roughly 200,000 clones; 70% to 80% are singletons. Sequenced: peripheral blood. Source of these receptors: a woman between 40 and 50 years old with COVID-19, enrolled during active disease. Both conserved end residues are part of each CDR3. The D gene is left open where the match is weak. Clone size appears in some rows only: once, few, many, or a class for an expanded clone.

>.|TRBV27|.|TRBJ1-5
TGTGCCAGCACCTTAAAATGGGTACAGGGAAATCAGCCCCAGCATTTT
CASTLKWVQGNQPQHF
>.|TRBV19|once|TRBJ1-2
TGTGCCAGTATAGAGGACTATGGCTACACCTTC
CASIEDYGYTF
>.|TRBV24-1|.|TRBJ2-1
TGTGCCACCAGTGACGGCAGGGCGAATGAGCAGTTCTTC
CATSDGRANEQFF
>.|TRBV7-2|.|TRBJ1-1
TGTGCCAGCAGCTTCCCCCGAGACACTGAAGCTTTCTTT
CASSFPRDTEAFF
>.|TRBV5-1|.|TRBJ2-1
TGCGCCAGCAGCTTGGGGGCAACAAAGTCGTCTGCTCTCCAATACAATGAGCAGTTCTTC
CASSLGATKSSALQYNEQFF
>TRBD2|TRBV27|once|TRBJ2-2
TGTGCCAGCAGTTTATTCCACAGCGGGAGTAACACCGGGGAGCTGTTTTTT
CASSLFHSGSNTGELFF
>TRBD1|TRBV29-1|.|TRBJ2-1
TGCAGCGTTGATGCCGGGACAGGGTCCATCAATGAGCAGTTCTTC
CSVDAGTGSINEQFF
>.|TRBV4-1|.|TRBJ1-1
TGCGCCAGCAGCCCAATCGAGGGTTGGGAGACTGAAGCTTTCTTT
CASSPIEGWETEAFF
>TRBD2|TRBV7-9|.|TRBJ2-2
TGTGCCAGCAGCTTAGCTGGGACTAGCGGGACCACCGGGGAGCTGTTTTTT
CASSLAGTSGTTGELFF
>.|TRBV6-5|.|TRBJ1-1
TGTGCCAGCAGTTACCGCACCACAATGAACACTGAAGCTTTCTTT
CASSYRTTMNTEAFF
>.|TRBV5-1|.|TRBJ2-7
TGCGCCAGCAGCTTTATGGGACAAGGTTACGAGCAGTACTTC
CASSFMGQGYEQYF
>TRBD1|TRBV6-6|.|TRBJ1-1
TGTGCCAGCAGTTCCCCAGGGGGGATGAACACTGAAGCTTTCTTT
CASSSPGGMNTEAFF
>.|TRBV4-1|.|TRBJ1-3
TGCGCCAGCAGCATCCCGGGGGTTGGAAACACCATATATTTT
CASSIPGVGNTIYF
>.|TRBV5-1|.|TRBJ1-1
TGCGCCAGCAGCTTGGGGCTCGTGAACACTGAAGCTTTCTTT
CASSLGLVNTEAFF
>.|TRBV24-1|.|TRBJ2-5
TGTGCCACCAGTGATCCCGGGCAAGAGACCCAGTACTTC
CATSDPGQETQYF
>TRBD2|TRBV6-5|.|TRBJ2-5
TGTGCCAGCAGACGGAGCGGGGGGCGGCAAGAGACCCAGTACTTC
CASRRSGGRQETQYF
>.|TRBV6-5|.|TRBJ2-5
TGTGCCAGCAGTTATCTATTCCAAGAGACCCAGTACTTC
CASSYLFQETQYF
>.|TRBV5-1|.|TRBJ2-5
TGCGCCAGCAGCACACAAGAGACCCAGTACTTC
CASSTQETQYF
>TRBD1|TRBV29-1|.|TRBJ2-5
TGCAGCGGACTCCAGGGGGTAGAGACCCAGTACTTC
CSGLQGVETQYF
>TRBD2|TRBV24-1|.|TRBJ2-5
TGTGCCACCAGTGATCCCGGGACTAGCGGGGGGCAAGAGACCCAGTACTTC
CATSDPGTSGGQETQYF
>.|TRBV5-1|.|TRBJ1-1
TGCGCCAGCAGCTTACAGGGAATGAACACTGAAGCTTTCTTT
CASSLQGMNTEAFF
>TRBD2|TRBV3-1/TRBV3-2|.|TRBJ2-3
TGTGCCAGCAGCCAAGGGGGGGGAAACACAGATACGCAGTATTTT
CASSQGGGNTDTQYF
>.|TRBV7-9|.|TRBJ2-1
TGTGCCAGCAGCTCGGACCAGGGGAGGGTCAATGAGCAGTTCTTC
CASSSDQGRVNEQFF
>.|TRBV18|.|TRBJ1-2
TGTGCCAGCTCACCGAGTCAGGGCTATGGCTACACCTTC
CASSPSQGYGYTF
>.|TRBV7-2|.|TRBJ2-7
TGTGCCAGCAGGTTCGAGACAGGCAAGACATCCTACGAGCAGTACTTC
CASRFETGKTSYEQYF
>TRBD2|TRBV11-2|.|TRBJ2-3
TGTGCCAGCAGCTTCCCCAGGACTAGCGGCACAGATACGCAGTATTTT
CASSFPRTSGTDTQYF
>.|TRBV7-3|.|TRBJ2-2
TGTGCCAGCAGCCAATCGACAGCGAACACCGGGGAGCTGTTTTTT
CASSQSTANTGELFF
>.|TRBV11-2|.|TRBJ1-2
TGTGCCAGCAGCTTAGCTCTCTCTCACAGGGCCTATGGCTACACCTTC
CASSLALSHRAYGYTF